This T cell receptor beta chain was captured in a study of neurological immune-mediated disorders. Findings of the study overall: Multiple sclerosis, the disease with the least TCR clonal expansion, fell below healthy controls, whereas HTLV-1-associated myelopathy showed the most.

Many counts were recorded for this clonotype. Its antigen is not identified. Every sequencing run produced over 160 million TCR-beta sequences that came from 15-18 subjects. TCRdb called the 5' RACE reads again in MiXCR, with one record for every CDR3 protein. The sample has around 100,000 distinct CDR3 sequences, 10% to 11% seen once. Time point here: longitudinal time-point 3. This sequence was found in a female donor with HTLV-1-associated myelopathy (HAM/TSP). Sequenced material: PBMCs.

The CDR3 nucleotides read TGCAGTGCTAGAGAGGAGACAGGGAAGTTCGGGTACGAGCAGTACTTC. Protein sequence: CSAREETGKFGYEQYF. The gene calls are TRBV20-1 and TRBJ2-7, with 7 positions matching TRBD1. Germline V gives CDR1 DFQATT, CDR2 SNEGSKA (reference sequence). With 0 bases clipped from V and 4 bases from J, the junction kept 12 bases outside the gene matches. This CDR3 is built from 16 residues.